These T cell receptor beta chains were read from a single sample in a study of T cells in Graves' hyperthyroidism and ophthalmopathy. MiXCR was run by TCRdb on the multiplex PCR reads, yielding one entry per CDR3 protein. The sample gives approximately 710,000 distinct CDR3 sequences, roughly 17% of which show up once; about a sixth is in the top ten. The sample was blood. These receptors all come from a man aged 45-65 years with Graves' hyperthyroidism. CDR3s include the opening cysteine and the closing phenylalanine or tryptophan. The D gene is left open where the match is weak. The size of a clone is reported for some rows only, either as once, few or many, or as a class for expanded clones.

J gene: TRBJ2-2
V gene: TRBV6-1
clone size: many
D gene: TRBD2
CDR3 length: 20
CDR3 DNA: TGTGCCAGCAGTGATCGATCTCCTAGCGGGAGAACGTGGGGCACCGGGGAGCTGTTTTTT
CDR3 protein: CASSDRSPSGRTWGTGELFF

J gene: TRBJ2-1
V gene: TRBV11-2
clone size: .
D gene: .
CDR3 length: 16
CDR3 DNA: TGTGCCAGCAGCTTAGATCATTGGGGGTCCCACAATGAGCAGTTCTTC
CDR3 protein: CASSLDHWGSHNEQFF

J gene: TRBJ2-2
V gene: TRBV3-1
clone size: few
D gene: .
CDR3 length: 15
CDR3 DNA: TGTGCCAGCAGCCAAGTACCTAGCGATGGCGGGGAGCTGTTTTTT
CDR3 protein: CASSQVPSDGGELFF

J gene: TRBJ2-2
V gene: TRBV12-3/TRBV12-4
clone size: many
D gene: .
CDR3 length: 15
CDR3 DNA: TGTGCCAGCAGTTTCCAGGACCTAAAGACCGGGGAGCTGTTTTTT
CDR3 protein: CASSFQDLKTGELFF

J gene: TRBJ2-2
V gene: TRBV7-3
clone size: few
D gene: TRBD2
CDR3 length: 16
CDR3 DNA: TGTGCCAGCAGCTTACGAACTAGCGGGAGTGCCGGGGAGCTGTTTTTT
CDR3 protein: CASSLRTSGSAGELFF

J gene: TRBJ1-2
V gene: TRBV25-1
clone size: many
D gene: .
CDR3 length: 14
CDR3 DNA: TGTGCCAGCAGCTTCGGGAATCCTGGAGAAGGCTACACCTTC
CDR3 protein: CASSFGNPGEGYTF

J gene: TRBJ2-7
V gene: TRBV28
clone size: .
D gene: .
CDR3 length: 13
CDR3 DNA: TGTGCCAGCACCGAAGCTAGGATCTACGAGCAGTACTTC
CDR3 protein: CASTEARIYEQYF

J gene: TRBJ2-7
V gene: TRBV28
clone size: many
D gene: .
CDR3 length: 18
CDR3 DNA: TGTGCCAGCAGTTCCTTACTGGGGGAGAGGAGTCCCTCCTACGAGCAGTACTTC
CDR3 protein: CASSSLLGERSPSYEQYF

J gene: TRBJ1-1
V gene: TRBV30
clone size: many
D gene: .
CDR3 length: 13
CDR3 DNA: TGTGCCTGGAGTAAAGAGGGGAGGACTGAAGCTTTCTTT
CDR3 protein: CAWSKEGRTEAFF

J gene: TRBJ2-1
V gene: TRBV7-9
clone size: many
D gene: TRBD2
CDR3 length: 16
CDR3 DNA: TGTGGCAGCAGCGAATTCCCGGGACTAGCCCCCGATGAGCAGTTCTTC
CDR3 protein: CGSSEFPGLAPDEQFF

J gene: TRBJ2-7
V gene: TRBV19
clone size: .
D gene: .
CDR3 length: 15
CDR3 DNA: TGTGCCAGTAGTCGCCAAGCAGACGGGACCTACGAGCAGTACTTC
CDR3 protein: CASSRQADGTYEQYF

J gene: TRBJ2-7
V gene: TRBV24-1
clone size: many
D gene: .
CDR3 length: 13
CDR3 DNA: TGTGCCACCAGTGCGGGACGATCCTACGAGCAGTACTTC
CDR3 protein: CATSAGRSYEQYF

J gene: TRBJ2-3
V gene: TRBV6-1
clone size: .
D gene: .
CDR3 length: 14
CDR3 DNA: TGTGCCAGCATTATAGGAGCTAGCACAGATACGCAGTATTTT
CDR3 protein: CASIIGASTDTQYF

J gene: TRBJ2-6
V gene: TRBV18
clone size: .
D gene: .
CDR3 length: 16
CDR3 DNA: TGTGCCAGCTCACCACCCGGGACGAGAGGGGCCAACGTCCTGACTTTC
CDR3 protein: CASSPPGTRGANVLTF

J gene: TRBJ2-5
V gene: TRBV7-6
clone size: .
D gene: .
CDR3 length: 15
CDR3 DNA: TGTGCCAGCAGCCATCGCATTCCTAGTGGCGAGACCCAGTACTTC
CDR3 protein: CASSHRIPSGETQYF

J gene: TRBJ1-5
V gene: TRBV5-6
clone size: .
D gene: TRBD1
CDR3 length: 19
CDR3 DNA: TGTGCCAGCAGCTTGGTCGGACAGGGTTTCAATGATAGCAATCAGCCCCAGCATTTT
CDR3 protein: CASSLVGQGFNDSNQPQHF

J gene: TRBJ2-7
V gene: TRBV7-6
clone size: once
D gene: TRBD1
CDR3 length: 17
CDR3 DNA: TGTGCCAGCAGCTTAGCGCGTCCGGGACAGGCCCCCTACGAGCAGTACTTC
CDR3 protein: CASSLARPGQAPYEQYF

J gene: TRBJ2-2
V gene: TRBV20-1
clone size: .
D gene: .
CDR3 length: 18
CDR3 DNA: TGCAGTGCTAGAACTTTTGCTGGCGCGGGTGCGAACACCGGGGAGCTGTTTTTT
CDR3 protein: CSARTFAGAGANTGELFF

J gene: TRBJ2-5
V gene: TRBV7-2
clone size: many
D gene: TRBD2
CDR3 length: 14
CDR3 DNA: TGTGCCAGCAGCTTAAGCGGGATCCGCGAGACCCAGTACTTC
CDR3 protein: CASSLSGIRETQYF

J gene: TRBJ1-2
V gene: TRBV27
clone size: many
D gene: TRBD1
CDR3 length: 16
CDR3 DNA: TGTGCCAGCAGTACCGGACAGGCCGGGTGGAACTATGGCTACACCTTC
CDR3 protein: CASSTGQAGWNYGYTF